This T cell receptor beta chain derives from a study of T cell changes during pregnancy in multiple sclerosis. The CDR3 has 20 residues. Germline CDR1 reads MDHEN; CDR2 reads SYDVKM. V lost 3 bases and J lost 3, with 27 bases in between. Assay used: immunoSEQ multiplex PCR; TCRdb lists only in-frame clones, some missing. The table records roughly 80,000 clones, around 93% of them present only once. J is TRBJ1-5 and V is TRBV28, with TRBD1 as a possible D gene (5 bases). The receptor comes from a female donor with multiple sclerosis, enrolled in a pregnancy study. The material sequenced was peripheral blood, taken in the first trimester of pregnancy. The CDR3 spells CASSFRRRDLSGLVNQPQHF. As DNA, the CDR3 is TGTGCCAGCAGTTTTCGTCGCAGGGATCTTTCCGGCTTGGTCAATCAGCCCCAGCATTTT. The full variable domain, with the rest looked up from reference TRBV28 and TRBJ1-5, is DVKVTQSSRYLVKRTGEKVFLECVQDMDHENMFWYRQDPGLGLRLIYFSYDVKMKEKGDIPEGYSVSREKKERFSLILESASTNQTSMYLCASSFRRRDLSGLVNQPQHFGDGTRLSIL.